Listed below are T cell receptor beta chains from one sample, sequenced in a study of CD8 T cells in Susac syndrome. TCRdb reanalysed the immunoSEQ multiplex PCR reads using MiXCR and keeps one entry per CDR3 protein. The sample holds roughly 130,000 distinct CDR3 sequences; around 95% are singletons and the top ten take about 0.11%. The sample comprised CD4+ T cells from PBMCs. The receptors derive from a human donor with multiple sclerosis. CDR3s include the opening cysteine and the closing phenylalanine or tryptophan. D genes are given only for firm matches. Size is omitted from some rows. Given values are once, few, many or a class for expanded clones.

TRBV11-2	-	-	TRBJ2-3	CASRLRATGRRSDTQYF	TGTGCCAGCAGGCTTAGGGCCACCGGGAGAAGATCAGATACGCAGTATTTT
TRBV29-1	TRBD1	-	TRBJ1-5	CSVNGQGGQPQHF	TGCAGCGTTAATGGACAGGGAGGTCAGCCCCAGCATTTT
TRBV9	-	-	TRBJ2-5	CASGRDPGLGKETQYF	TGTGCCAGCGGTCGGGATCCAGGGTTGGGCAAAGAGACCCAGTACTTC
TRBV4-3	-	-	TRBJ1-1	CASSQDYLENTEAFF	TGCGCCAGCAGCCAAGATTATTTGGAGAACACTGAAGCTTTCTTT
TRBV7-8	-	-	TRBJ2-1	CASSPTLVYNEQFF	TGTGCCAGCAGCCCAACCCTAGTTTACAATGAGCAGTTCTTC
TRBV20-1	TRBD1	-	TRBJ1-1	CSARVRQGRTEAFF	TGCAGTGCTAGAGTCCGACAGGGTAGGACTGAAGCTTTCTTT
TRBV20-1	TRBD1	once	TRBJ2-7	CSAIRDRGPYEQYF	TGCAGTGCCATCCGGGACAGGGGTCCCTACGAGCAGTACTTC
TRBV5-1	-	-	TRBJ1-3	CASSLRGQNGNTIYF	TGCGCCAGCAGCTTGCGCGGACAGAATGGAAACACCATATATTTT
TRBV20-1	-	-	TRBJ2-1	CSANPEYNEQFF	TGCAGCGCGAACCCAGAGTACAATGAGCAGTTCTTC
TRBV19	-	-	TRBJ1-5	CASRLQGYSNQPQHF	TGTGCCAGTAGACTACAGGGATATAGCAATCAGCCCCAGCATTTT